These 9 T cell receptor beta chains originate from one sample sequenced in a study of T cell responses to AZD1222 COVID-19 vaccine. Sequencing was performed with immunoSEQ multiplex PCR; in TCRdb, only in-frame clones are kept and a portion is missing. The table lists 95,000 to 150,000 clones, about 89% of them singletons. Here the sequenced sample was peripheral blood, taken on day 0 of AZD1222 vaccination. These receptor sequences come from an adult in good health.

The rearrangement uses TRBV2 and TRBJ2-1, with D unclear. Deletions cut 8 bases from V and 3 bases from J, with 11 bases between. Germline CDR1 reads SNHLY; CDR2 reads FYNNEI. The CDR3 covers 13 residues. CDR3 sequence (DNA): TGTGCCAGCGGAGAGACGGGCTACAATGAGCAGTTCTTC. Translation: CASGETGYNEQFF.

The V and J genes are TRBV27 and TRBJ1-4; the match to TRBD1 covers 7 bases. Germline CDR1 MNHEY, CDR2 SMNVEV (reference sequence). V lost 5 bases, J lost 3 bases, and 3 bases stayed unmatched. The CDR3 is 14 residues long. This CDR3 is CASSTGTANEKLFF. CDR3 nucleotides: TGTGCCAGCAGTACAGGGACAGCTAATGAAAAACTGTTTTTT.

The V gene is TRBV6-6, the J gene TRBJ1-5; D possibly corresponds to TRBD1 (5 bases). The ends were cut back, 5 bases at V and 2 bases at J, with 19 bases in the middle. Germline V lookup: CDR1 MNHNY, CDR2 SVGAGI (reference sequence). The CDR3 consists of 17 residues. The CDR3 region has the DNA TGTGCCAGCAGTCGGGATTCGAGGGGCGATGGCAATCAGCCCCAGCATTTT. It translates to CASSRDSRGDGNQPQHF.

The rearrangement links TRBV19 to TRBJ1-1; D is undetermined. Germline loops: CDR1 LNHDA, CDR2 SQIVND (reference sequence). V was shortened by 2 bases and J by 6 bases, with 13 bases between the two germline ends. The CDR3 is made up of 14 amino acids. CDR3 protein: CASSISRRKAEAFF. CDR3 DNA: TGTGCCAGTAGTATATCCCGCCGAAAAGCTGAAGCTTTCTTT.

This clone was counted only a few times. Here the CDR3 DNA reads TGTGCCAGCAGTAATTACCGCGAGCAGTACTTC. Its protein product is CASSNYREQYF. The rearrangement links TRBV27 to TRBJ2-7, with D unclear. This CDR3 has 11 residues. Looked up from germline, CDR1 is MNHEY and CDR2 is SMNVEV (reference sequence). Trimming shortened V by 5 bases and J by 6 bases, and 8 bases separated the two germline ends.

The chain couples TRBV20-1 to TRBJ2-1; D perhaps matches TRBD2 (6 bases). The CDR3 length is 16 residues. Trimming cost V 3 bases and J 2 bases, with 17 bases left between them. Germline values: CDR1 DFQATT, CDR2 SNEGSKA (reference sequence). This CDR3 is CSASGLWGRTYNEQFF. The DNA of the CDR3 is TGCAGTGCTAGTGGCTTATGGGGGAGGACCTACAATGAGCAGTTCTTC.

V gene TRBV5-1 combines with J gene TRBJ2-3; TRBD2 matches 9 bases. The CDR3 loop spans 21 amino acids. Germline V gene sequence: CDR1 SGHRS, CDR2 YFSETQ. V gave up 4 bases and J gave up 0 bases; unmatched junction bases: 21. This chain's CDR3 is CASSLTGSSGSEHLSTDTQYF. CDR3 in DNA: TGCGCCAGCAGCCTTACGGGGAGTAGCGGGAGCGAACACCTAAGCACAGATACGCAGTATTTT.

The chain joins TRBV4-2 to TRBJ2-3, with a tentative D call TRBD2 (5 bases). There are 19 residues in the CDR3. Trimming removed 4 bases from V and 0 bases from J, with 23 bases in between. The germline V gene has CDR1 LGHNA and CDR2 YNFKEQ. The CDR3 is CASSRSHGGGLSSTDTQYF. The CDR3 nucleotides read TGTGCCAGCAGCCGATCCCACGGAGGCGGCCTATCTAGCACAGATACGCAGTATTTT.

This clone has more than one count but fewer than ten. The genes are TRBV9 and TRBJ1-1, with D perhaps TRBD1 (6 bases). Trimming cost V 2 bases and J 4 bases, with 15 bases left between them. The CDR3 is 15 amino acids. The germline V gene encodes CDR1 SGDLS and CDR2 YYNGEE. This CDR3 reads CASSVAGRGGTEAFF. CDR3 DNA sequence: TGTGCCAGCAGCGTTGCAGGGAGAGGGGGCACTGAAGCTTTCTTT. The full variable domain, with the rest looked up from reference TRBV9 and TRBJ1-1, is DSGVTQTPKHLITATGQRVTLRCSPRSGDLSVYWYQQSLDQGLQFLIQYYNGEERAKGNILERFSAQQFPDLHSELNLSSLELGDSALYFCASSVAGRGGTEAFFGQGTRLTVV.